This section outlines one T cell receptor (beta chain) sequence together with its context. This entry is derived from a study of PD-L1 blockade in urothelial cancer. V was pared by 3 bases and J by 8 bases, with 14 bases between. The CDR3 has 14 residues. The V gene's germline CDR1 is SGHNT and CDR2 YYREEE (reference sequence). Some clones are missing from TCRdb's copy, which holds only in-frame ones; the method was immunoSEQ multiplex PCR. The sample yields 100,000 or so clones, over 80% seen once. The sample was PBMCs, taken around atezolizumab (anti-PD-L1) treatment. J is TRBJ1-4 and V is TRBV5-4; tentative D call: TRBD1 (6 bases). This TCR derives from a woman older than 75 with urothelial cancer. The CDR3 DNA reads TGTGCCAGCAGCTCGAGGGGGACGGGGGAAAAACTGTTTTTT. Translating it yields CASSSRGTGEKLFF.